Detailed here is one TCR beta chain. This entry comes from a study of blood T cell repertoires in COVID-19. Turning to the study itself: COVID-19 samples from acute and convalescent phases originated in the United States, Italy and Spain. The cDNA or gDNA used as material had been derived from T cells, B-cell-depleted T cells, or PBMCs.

This CDR3 region has 15 residues. The germline CDR1 and CDR2 sequences are SGHRS and YFSETQ. J gave up 7 bases and V 3 bases, and 7 bases lay outside the gene matches. Original data processing: Estimates of nucleated cell counts were drawn from the amplification of reference gene primers. Using immunoSEQ multiplex PCR, the repertoire was profiled, and TCRdb retains in-frame clones only, with some absent. V, J and clone size reflect that table, while D and trimming were determined from the DNA. Here the sample spans hundreds of thousands of clones, more than 85% being singletons. The specimen sequenced was peripheral blood. The TCR comes from a woman aged 25 to 45 with acute or convalescent COVID-19. This chain joins TRBV5-1 and TRBJ1-6, with 7 nucleotides matching TRBD1. CDR3 in amino acids: CASSSPGQPNSPLHF. CDR3 nucleotide sequence: TGCGCCAGCAGCTCCCCGGGACAGCCCAATTCACCCCTCCACTTT.